The entry below gives a single T cell receptor (beta chain) sequence along with its context. Its target is not known. Germline lookup yields CDR1 SNHLY and CDR2 FYNNEI. Trimming took 4 bases from V and 1 from J; bases not matched to a gene: 12. The CDR3 loop spans 17 amino acids. This entry comes from a study of OX40 agonist ivuxolimab in advanced cancers. General study findings and limits: The CD4+ and CD8+ T cells in the blood had expanded clonally by week 6 at 0.1 to 3.0 mg/kg.

Measured with immunoSEQ multiplex PCR; TCRdb has only the in-frame clones, and not every one. The table lists 60,000 to 85,000 clones, around 90% of them singletons, with over 0.3% in the top ten. The material sequenced was CD4+ or CD8+ T cells sorted from blood, taken in a trial of the OX40 agonist ivuxolimab. The chain recombines TRBV2 with TRBJ1-1, with 7 positions matching TRBD1. The receptor was derived from an adult with an advanced solid tumor such as melanoma, head and neck, liver or kidney cancer. Written as DNA, the CDR3 is TGTGCCAGCAGTGGGTTAGGGGGCGCGAAGGCGAACACTGAAGCTTTCTTT. Translating gives CASSGLGGAKANTEAFF.